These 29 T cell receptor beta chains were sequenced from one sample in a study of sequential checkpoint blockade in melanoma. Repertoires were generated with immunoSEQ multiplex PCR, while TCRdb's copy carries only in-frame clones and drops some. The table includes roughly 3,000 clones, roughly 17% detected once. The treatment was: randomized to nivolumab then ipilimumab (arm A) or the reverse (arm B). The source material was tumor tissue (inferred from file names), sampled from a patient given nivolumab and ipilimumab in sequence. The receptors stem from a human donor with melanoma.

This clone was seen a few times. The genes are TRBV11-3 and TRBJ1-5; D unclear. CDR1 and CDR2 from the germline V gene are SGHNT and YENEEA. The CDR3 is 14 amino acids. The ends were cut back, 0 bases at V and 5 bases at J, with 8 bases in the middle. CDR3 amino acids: CASSLEEKYQPQHF. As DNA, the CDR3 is TGTGCCAGCAGCTTAGAAGAGAAATATCAGCCCCAGCATTTT.

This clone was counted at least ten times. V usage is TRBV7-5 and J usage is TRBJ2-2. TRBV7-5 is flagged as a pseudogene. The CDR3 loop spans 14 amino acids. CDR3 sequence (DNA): TGTGCCAGCAGCTTAGACCATAACACCGGGGAGCTGTTTTTT. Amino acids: CASSLDHNTGELFF.

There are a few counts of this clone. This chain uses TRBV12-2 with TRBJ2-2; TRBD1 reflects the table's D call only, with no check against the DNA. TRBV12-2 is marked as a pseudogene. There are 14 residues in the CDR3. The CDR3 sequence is CAGEDRGNTGELFF. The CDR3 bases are TGTGCCGGCGAAGACAGGGGTAACACCGGGGAGCTGTTTTTT.

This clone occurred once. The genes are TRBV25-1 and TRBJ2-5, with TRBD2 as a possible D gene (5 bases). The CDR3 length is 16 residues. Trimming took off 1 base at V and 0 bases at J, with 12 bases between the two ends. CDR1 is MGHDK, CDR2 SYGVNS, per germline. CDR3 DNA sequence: TGTGCCAGCAGTGAATCTCGCGGGTCGTACCAAGAGACCCAGTACTTC. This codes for CASSESRGSYQETQYF.

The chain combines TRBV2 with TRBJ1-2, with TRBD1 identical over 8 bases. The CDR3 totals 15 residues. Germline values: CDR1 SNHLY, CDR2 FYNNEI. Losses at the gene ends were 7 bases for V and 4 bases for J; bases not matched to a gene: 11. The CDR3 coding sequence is TGTGCCAGCACCTTCGGCGCAGGGGGCTTCTATGGCTACACCTTC. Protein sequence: CASTFGAGGFYGYTF.

The CDR3 nucleotides read TGTGCCAGCAGTTTTATAGCGGGAGGCTACAATGAGCAGTTCTTC. Translation gives CASSFIAGGYNEQFF. The chain recombines TRBV28 with TRBJ2-1, with 10 bases lining up with TRBD2. Germline CDR1 MDHEN, CDR2 SYDVKM. V trimming: 3 bases; J trimming: 3 bases; junction bases outside the gene matches: 2. The CDR3 totals 15 residues.

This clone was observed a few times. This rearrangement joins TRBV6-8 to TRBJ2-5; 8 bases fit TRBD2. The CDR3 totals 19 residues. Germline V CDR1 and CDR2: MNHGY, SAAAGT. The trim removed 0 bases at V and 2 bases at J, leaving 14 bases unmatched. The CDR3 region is CASSYSEVFSGRDQETQYF. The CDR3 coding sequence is TGTGCCAGCAGTTACTCAGAGGTTTTCAGCGGGAGAGATCAAGAGACCCAGTACTTC.

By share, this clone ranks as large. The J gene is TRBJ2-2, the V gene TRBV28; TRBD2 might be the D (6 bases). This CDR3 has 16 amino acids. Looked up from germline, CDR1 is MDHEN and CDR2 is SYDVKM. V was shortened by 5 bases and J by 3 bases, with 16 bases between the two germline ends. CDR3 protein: CASSPRRRAHTGELFF. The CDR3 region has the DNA TGTGCCAGCAGTCCCCGGAGGAGGGCTCACACCGGGGAGCTGTTTTTT.

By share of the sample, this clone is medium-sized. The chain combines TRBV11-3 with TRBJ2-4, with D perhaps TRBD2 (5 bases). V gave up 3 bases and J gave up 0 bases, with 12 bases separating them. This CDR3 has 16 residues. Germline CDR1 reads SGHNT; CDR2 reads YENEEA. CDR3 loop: CASSFYTGEAKNIQYF. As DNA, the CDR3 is TGTGCCAGCAGCTTTTATACCGGGGAAGCCAAAAACATTCAGTACTTC. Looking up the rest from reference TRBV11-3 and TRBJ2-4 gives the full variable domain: EAGVVQSPRYKIIEKKQPVAFWCNPISGHNTLYWYLQNLGQGPELLIRYENEEAVDDSQLPKDRFSAERLKGVDSTLKIQPAELGDSAVYLCASSFYTGEAKNIQYFGAGTRLSVL.

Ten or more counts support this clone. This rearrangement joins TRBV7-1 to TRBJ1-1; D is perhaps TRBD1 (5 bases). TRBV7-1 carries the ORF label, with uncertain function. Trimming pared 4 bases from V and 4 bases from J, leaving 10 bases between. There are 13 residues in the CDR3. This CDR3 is CASSFGTATEAFF. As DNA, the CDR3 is TGTGCCAGCAGCTTCGGGACGGCCACTGAAGCTTTCTTT.

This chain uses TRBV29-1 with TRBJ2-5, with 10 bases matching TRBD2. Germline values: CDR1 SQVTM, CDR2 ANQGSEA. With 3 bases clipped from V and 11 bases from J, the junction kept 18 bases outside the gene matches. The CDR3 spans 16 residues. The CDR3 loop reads CSVEREWVSGRAQQYF. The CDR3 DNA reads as TGCAGCGTTGAGAGGGAGTGGGTCAGCGGGAGGGCCCAGCAGTACTTC. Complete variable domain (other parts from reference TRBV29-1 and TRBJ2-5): SAVISQKPSRDICQRGTSLTIQCQVDSQVTMMFWYRQQPGQSLTLIATANQGSEATYESGFVIDKFPISRPNLTFSTLTVSNMSPEDSSIYLCSVEREWVSGRAQQYFGPGTRLLVL.

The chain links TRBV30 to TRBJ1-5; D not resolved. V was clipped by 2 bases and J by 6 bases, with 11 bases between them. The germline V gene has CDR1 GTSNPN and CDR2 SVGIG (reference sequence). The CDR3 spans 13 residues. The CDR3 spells CAWSIDAGQPQHF. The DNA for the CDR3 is TGTGCCTGGAGTATTGACGCGGGTCAGCCCCAGCATTTT.

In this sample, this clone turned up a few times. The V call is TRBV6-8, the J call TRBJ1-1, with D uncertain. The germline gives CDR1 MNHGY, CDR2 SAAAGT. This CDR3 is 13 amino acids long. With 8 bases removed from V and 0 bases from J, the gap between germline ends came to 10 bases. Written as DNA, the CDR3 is TGTGCCAGCGGTGGCTTTGTGAACACTGAAGCTTTCTTT. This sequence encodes CASGGFVNTEAFF.

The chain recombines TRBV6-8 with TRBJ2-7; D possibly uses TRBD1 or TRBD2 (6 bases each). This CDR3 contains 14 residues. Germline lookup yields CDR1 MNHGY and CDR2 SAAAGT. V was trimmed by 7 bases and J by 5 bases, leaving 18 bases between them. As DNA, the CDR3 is TGTGCCAGCAAGGCGGGACACGGGACGGACGAGCAGTACTTC. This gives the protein CASKAGHGTDEQYF.

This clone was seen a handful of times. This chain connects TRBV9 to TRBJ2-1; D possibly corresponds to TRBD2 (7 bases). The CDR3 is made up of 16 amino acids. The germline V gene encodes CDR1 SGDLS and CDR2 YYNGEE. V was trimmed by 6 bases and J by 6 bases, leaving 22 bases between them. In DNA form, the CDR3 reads TGTGCCAGCACCTTTCTACCGGGGGGCACCCCCAATGAGCAGTTCTTC. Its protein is CASTFLPGGTPNEQFF.

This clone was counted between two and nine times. The CDR3 here is CASSPGAGGKDTQYF. The CDR3 coding sequence is TGTGCCAGCAGCCCAGGAGCGGGAGGCAAAGATACGCAGTATTTT. The chain uses TRBV11-3 and TRBJ2-3; 9 nucleotides match TRBD2. The V and J ends lost 5 bases and 5 bases, in that order; junction bases with no gene match: 8. Germline V gene lookup returns CDR1 SGHNT and CDR2 YENEEA. The CDR3 has 15 amino acids.

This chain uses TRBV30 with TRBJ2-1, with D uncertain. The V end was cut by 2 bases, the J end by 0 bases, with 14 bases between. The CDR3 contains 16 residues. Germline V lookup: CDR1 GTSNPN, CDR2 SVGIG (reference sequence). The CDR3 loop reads CAWSLIRRFSYNEQFF. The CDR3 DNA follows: TGTGCCTGGAGTCTGATTAGGCGTTTCTCCTACAATGAGCAGTTCTTC.

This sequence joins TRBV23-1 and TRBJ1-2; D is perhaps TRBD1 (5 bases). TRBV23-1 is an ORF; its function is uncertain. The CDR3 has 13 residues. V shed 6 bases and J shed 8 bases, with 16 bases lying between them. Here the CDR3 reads CASSLGRGDGYTF. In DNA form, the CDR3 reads TGCGCCAGCAGCCTAGGTCGAGGGGACGGCTACACCTTC.

The chain's CDR3 is CASSQSRRGGPNYGYTF. CDR3 nucleotides: TGCGCCAGCAGTCAATCGCGCAGGGGCGGCCCAAACTATGGCTACACCTTC. The chain couples TRBV23-1 to TRBJ1-2; possible D gene TRBD1, 6 bases. TRBV23-1 falls under the ORF class, with uncertain function. The CDR3 sequence is 17 residues long. V was trimmed by 0 bases and J by 2 bases, leaving 16 bases between them.

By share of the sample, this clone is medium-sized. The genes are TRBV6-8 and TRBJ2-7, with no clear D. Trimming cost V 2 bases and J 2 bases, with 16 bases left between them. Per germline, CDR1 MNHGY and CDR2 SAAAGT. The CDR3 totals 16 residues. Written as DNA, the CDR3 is TGTGCCAGCAGTTACACGGCTCCCGACCTACCCTACGAGCAGTACTTC. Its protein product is CASSYTAPDLPYEQYF.

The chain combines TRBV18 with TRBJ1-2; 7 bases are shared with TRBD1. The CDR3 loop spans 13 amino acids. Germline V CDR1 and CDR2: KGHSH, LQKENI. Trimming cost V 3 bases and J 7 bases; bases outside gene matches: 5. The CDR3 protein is CASSPIPGGGYTF. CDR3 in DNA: TGTGCCAGCTCACCTATCCCAGGGGGTGGCTACACCTTC.

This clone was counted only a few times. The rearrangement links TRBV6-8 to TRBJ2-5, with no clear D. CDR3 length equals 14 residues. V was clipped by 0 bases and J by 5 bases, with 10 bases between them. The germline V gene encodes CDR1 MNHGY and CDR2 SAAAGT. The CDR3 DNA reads TGTGCCAGCAGTTACTCGCAGGTCCGGGAGACCCAGTACTTC. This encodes CASSYSQVRETQYF.

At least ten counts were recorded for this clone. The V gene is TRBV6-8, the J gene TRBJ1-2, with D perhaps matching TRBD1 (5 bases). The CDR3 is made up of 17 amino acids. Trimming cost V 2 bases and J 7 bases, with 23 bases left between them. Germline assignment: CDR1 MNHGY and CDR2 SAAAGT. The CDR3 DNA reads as TGTGCCAGCAGTTACGGGGCTTCGAGGGGCGGGGGACCTGGCTACACCTTC. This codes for CASSYGASRGGGPGYTF.

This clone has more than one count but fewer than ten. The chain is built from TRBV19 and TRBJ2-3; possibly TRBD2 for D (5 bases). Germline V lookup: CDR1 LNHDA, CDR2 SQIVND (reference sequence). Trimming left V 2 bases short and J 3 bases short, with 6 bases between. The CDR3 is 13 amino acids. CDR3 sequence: CASSITGTDTQYF. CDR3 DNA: TGTGCCAGTAGTATAACGGGGACAGATACGCAGTATTTT.

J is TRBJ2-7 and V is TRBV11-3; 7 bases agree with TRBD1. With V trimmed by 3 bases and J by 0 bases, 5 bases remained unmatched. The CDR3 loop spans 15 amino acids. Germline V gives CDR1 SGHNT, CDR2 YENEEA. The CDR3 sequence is CASSFLQGPSYEQYF. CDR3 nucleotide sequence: TGTGCCAGCAGCTTTTTACAGGGGCCCTCCTACGAGCAGTACTTC.

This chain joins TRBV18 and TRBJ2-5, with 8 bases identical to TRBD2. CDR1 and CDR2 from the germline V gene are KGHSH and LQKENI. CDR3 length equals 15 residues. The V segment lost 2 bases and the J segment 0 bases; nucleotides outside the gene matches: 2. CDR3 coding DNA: TGTGCCAGCTCACCAGGTAGCGGGAACCAAGAGACCCAGTACTTC. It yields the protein CASSPGSGNQETQYF.

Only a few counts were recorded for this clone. The DNA of the CDR3 is TGTGCCAGTAGTACCTCGACCGAAACGGTAGCTTTCTTT. The encoded protein is CASSTSTETVAFF. The V gene is TRBV19, the J gene TRBJ1-1; D uncertain. Germline-derived CDR1 and CDR2 are LNHDA and SQIVND (reference sequence). V dropped 4 bases and J dropped 10 bases, with 16 bases sitting between them. The CDR3 spans 13 residues.

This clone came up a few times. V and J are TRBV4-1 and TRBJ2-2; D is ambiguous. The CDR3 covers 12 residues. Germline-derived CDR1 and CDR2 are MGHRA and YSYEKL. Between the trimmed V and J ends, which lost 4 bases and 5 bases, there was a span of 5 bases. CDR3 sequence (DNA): TGCGCCAGCAGCCCTGGGACCGGGGAGCTGTTTTTT. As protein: CASSPGTGELFF.

The CDR3 loop is CASREPTVIYGYTF. In nucleotides, the CDR3 is TGTGCCAGTAGGGAACCGACAGTTATCTATGGCTACACCTTC. This chain connects TRBV19 to TRBJ1-2; maybe TRBD1 (5 bases). This CDR3 is 14 amino acids long. Deletions cut 6 bases from V and 4 bases from J, with 15 bases between. CDR1 and CDR2 from the germline V gene are LNHDA and SQIVND (reference sequence).